What follows are 19 T cell receptor beta chains derived from one specimen sequenced in a study of cytomegalovirus exposure and HLA in healthy donors. Amplification used 60 Vbeta primers and 13 Jbeta primers. Repertoires were generated with immunoSEQ multiplex PCR, while TCRdb's copy carries only in-frame clones and drops some. Here the sample spans 75,000 to 95,000 clones, more than 80% being singletons. Sequencing was done on a sample of PBMCs. The receptors come from a man between 18 and 35 years old in good health and CMV-seronegative.

This clone appeared once. This chain connects TRBV18 to TRBJ1-2; no reliable D call. CDR3 length equals 13 residues. CDR1 is KGHSH, CDR2 LQKENI, per germline. Trimming removed 3 bases from V and 4 bases from J, with 9 bases in between. The CDR3 is CASSPRSGYGYTF. Here the CDR3 DNA reads TGTGCCAGCTCACCCCGGTCGGGCTATGGCTACACCTTC.

The chain joins TRBV7-2 to TRBJ2-5; 9 positions agree with TRBD1. The J call may be in error: the DNA end matches TRBJ2-7 better. The CDR3 has 15 residues. The germline CDR1 and CDR2 sequences are SGHTA and FQGNSA. CDR3 region: CASSLGQGSSYEQYF. CDR3 in DNA: TGTGCCAGCAGCCTGGGACAGGGAAGCTCCTACGAGCAGTACTTC.

This clone was recorded a few times. J is TRBJ2-7 and V is TRBV18; TRBD1 matches 9 bases. Losses at the gene ends were 4 bases for V and 2 bases for J; bases not matched to a gene: 0. From germline, CDR1 is KGHSH and CDR2 LQKENI. CDR3 length: 13 amino acids. The CDR3 nucleotides are TGTGCCAGCTCACGGGACAGGGCCTACGAGCAGTACTTC. Protein product: CASSRDRAYEQYF.

In nucleotides, the CDR3 is TGCGCCAGCAGCCAAGAACGAGCTATAGCGGGAGGGCCAACAGATACGCAGTATTTT. This gives the protein CASSQERAIAGGPTDTQYF. The chain couples TRBV4-1 to TRBJ2-3, with TRBD2 matching over 11 bases. Per germline, CDR1 MGHRA and CDR2 YSYEKL. The CDR3 extends over 19 amino acids. With V trimmed by 0 bases and J by 3 bases, 11 bases remained unmatched.

This chain uses TRBV18 with TRBJ2-7, with D tentatively TRBD1 (6 bases). This CDR3 has 13 residues. Germline CDR1 reads KGHSH; CDR2 reads LQKENI. Trimming left V 3 bases short and J 7 bases short, with 13 bases between. The CDR3 DNA follows: TGTGCCAGCTCACCGAGACAGGCTCGGGAGCAGTACTTC. Protein sequence: CASSPRQAREQYF.

Here the CDR3 DNA reads TGTGCCAGCACCTACTTCGGTGGGCTCGGAAACACCATATATTTT. It encodes CASTYFGGLGNTIYF. The chain couples TRBV6-6 to TRBJ1-3; D remains ambiguous. This CDR3 is 15 amino acids long. Germline V gives CDR1 MNHNY, CDR2 SVGAGI (reference sequence). V shed 7 bases and J shed 4 bases, with 17 bases lying between them.

The chain links TRBV14 to TRBJ1-6; D gene uncertain. Germline V gene lookup returns CDR1 SGHDN and CDR2 FVKESK. The V end was cut by 3 bases, the J end by 13 bases, with 7 bases between. The CDR3 loop spans 11 amino acids. The CDR3 sequence: CASSQRPPLHF. CDR3 nucleotide sequence: TGTGCCAGCAGCCAGCGGCCCCCCCTCCACTTT.

The rearrangement uses TRBV28 and TRBJ2-1; D call uncertain. The CDR3 has 15 residues. Germline V CDR1 and CDR2: MDHEN, SYDVKM. V dropped 10 bases and J dropped 4 bases, with 20 bases sitting between them. CDR3 sequence reads: CAISKSPPSYNEQFF. The CDR3 nucleotides read TGTGCCATCTCTAAAAGTCCTCCCTCTTACAATGAGCAGTTCTTC.

The chain combines TRBV27 with TRBJ2-3; TRBD2 matches 7 bases. CDR3 length: 16 residues. V trimming: 5 bases; J trimming: 1 base; junction bases outside the gene matches: 9. CDR1 and CDR2 (germline): MNHEY, SMNVEV (reference sequence). Written as DNA, the CDR3 is TGTGCCAGCAGTGCCGGAGAGCGGGAAGGCACAGATACGCAGTATTTT. It translates to CASSAGEREGTDTQYF.

This chain links TRBV6-4 with TRBJ2-3, with 9 nucleotides matching TRBD2. Looked up from germline, CDR1 is MRHNA and CDR2 is SNTAGT. V was pared by 6 bases and J by 0 bases, with 4 bases of the junction left unmatched. This CDR3 has 15 amino acids. This CDR3 reads CASSLLAGSTDTQYF. CDR3 sequence (DNA): TGTGCCAGCAGCTTACTAGCGGGTAGCACAGATACGCAGTATTTT.

The chain carries TRBV7-2 and TRBJ2-7, with a tentative D call TRBD2 (5 bases). This CDR3 spans 14 amino acids. CDR1 is SGHTA, CDR2 FQGNSA, per germline. Trimming shortened V by 1 base and J by 3 bases, and 10 bases separated the two germline ends. For the CDR3, the DNA is TGTGCCAGCAGCTTAGTGCGCGGAGGCTACGAGCAGTACTTC. It translates to CASSLVRGGYEQYF.

The genes are TRBV7-2 and TRBJ1-3, with D unclear. CDR3 length: 14 amino acids. V lost 5 bases to trimming and J lost 4 bases, with 12 bases between them. In germline, CDR1 is SGHTA, CDR2 FQGNSA. In nucleotides, the CDR3 is TGTGCCAGCAGCCCGTCCGGGTTAGGAAACACCATATATTTT. Translated: CASSPSGLGNTIYF.

The chain is built from TRBV4-2 and TRBJ2-5, with D possibly matching TRBD2 (6 bases). This CDR3 comprises 13 residues. Germline lookup yields CDR1 LGHNA and CDR2 YNFKEQ. V lost 8 bases to trimming and J lost 4 bases, with 14 bases between them. The DNA for the CDR3 is TGTGCCAGCGCTAACACAGCGGGAGAGACCCAGTACTTC. Its protein product is CASANTAGETQYF.

The chain has TRBV18 and TRBJ1-1; perhaps TRBD1 as D (6 bases). The CDR3 is made up of 13 amino acids. Between the trimmed V and J ends, which lost 5 bases and 8 bases, there was a span of 15 bases. Germline CDR1 and CDR2: KGHSH and LQKENI. CDR3 DNA sequence: TGTGCCAGCTCAACCCGGACAGTGGGCGAAGCTTTCTTT. It is translated as CASSTRTVGEAFF.

The chain joins TRBV7-9 to TRBJ2-1; D might be TRBD1 (5 bases). The V gene's germline CDR1 is SEHNR and CDR2 FQNEAQ (reference sequence). This CDR3 is 15 amino acids long. The germline V and J ends were trimmed by 3 bases and 9 bases, with 18 bases remaining between them. Here the CDR3 reads CASSFGAGPDFEQFF. CDR3 sequence (DNA): TGTGCCAGCAGCTTCGGTGCAGGGCCCGATTTTGAGCAGTTCTTC.

This chain joins TRBV27 and TRBJ2-1; 11 bases fit TRBD2. V was pared by 3 bases and J by 9 bases, with 7 bases of the junction left unmatched. The germline CDR1 and CDR2 sequences are MNHEY and SMNVEV (reference sequence). CDR3 length equals 15 residues. CDR3 amino acids: CASSFSTSGTSEQFF. As DNA, the CDR3 is TGTGCCAGCAGTTTTTCGACTAGCGGGACCTCTGAGCAGTTCTTC.

This sequence joins TRBV5-1 and TRBJ2-1; 11 bases align to TRBD1. Losses at the gene ends were 6 bases for V and 8 bases for J; bases not matched to a gene: 7. Germline CDR1 SGHRS, CDR2 YFSETQ. The CDR3 is 14 amino acids. The CDR3 DNA follows: TGCGCCAGCAAGCTCCGGGACAGGGGGGATGAGCAGTTCTTC. Translating gives CASKLRDRGDEQFF.

The rearrangement uses TRBV7-3 and TRBJ1-1, with D perhaps TRBD1 (6 bases). Trimming removed 5 bases from V and 5 bases from J, with 15 bases in between. The CDR3 sequence is 14 residues long. CDR1 SGHTA and CDR2 FQGTGA come from the germline V gene. The CDR3 spells CASSPQGIGTEAFF. CDR3 bases: TGTGCCAGCAGCCCACAGGGTATTGGAACTGAAGCTTTCTTT.

V and J are TRBV7-9 and TRBJ2-3; 7 bases are a match to TRBD2. Germline trimming cut 0 bases from V and 2 bases from J; bases unmatched to any gene: 2. The germline gives CDR1 SEHNR, CDR2 FQNEAQ (reference sequence). This CDR3 has 15 amino acids. The CDR3 loop is CASSLATSATDTQYF. The CDR3 bases are TGTGCCAGCAGCTTAGCAACTAGCGCCACAGATACGCAGTATTTT.